Ten or more counts support the clone carrying this T cell receptor beta chain. The assay was immunoSEQ multiplex PCR, and TCRdb's table has in-frame clones only and misses some. Of tens of thousands of clones in the sample, approximately 80% were seen once. The data originate from a study of blood T cell repertoires in COVID-19. The CDR3 spans 13 residues. With 1 base removed from V and 10 bases from J, the gap between germline ends came to 8 bases. The germline gives CDR1 LGHNA, CDR2 YNFKEQ. This TCR was recovered from a man aged 80 or over with acute or convalescent COVID-19. Input material: peripheral blood. V is TRBV4-2 and J is TRBJ2-6; no definite D call. CDR3 in DNA: TGTGCCAGCAGCCAAGGTAACCTAAACGTCCTGACTTTC. Residues: CASSQGNLNVLTF.